The 13 T cell receptor beta chains given below trace back to one sample, sequenced in a study of T cells in Graves' hyperthyroidism and ophthalmopathy. There were TCR beta CDR3 regions amplified from RNA transcripts. HTBI primers were used for first-round RT-PCR of the TCR CDR3. One entry per CDR3 protein, called by TCRdb with MiXCR from the multiplex PCR reads. The repertoire holds around 190,000 distinct CDR3 sequences, with 17% as singletons. Sequenced sample: blood. These receptor sequences come from a woman between 45 and 60 years old with Graves' hyperthyroidism.

In this sample, this clonotype turned up many times. V usage is TRBV9 and J usage is TRBJ2-7; 7 bases agree with TRBD1. V trimming: 3 bases; J trimming: 5 bases; junction bases outside the gene matches: 14. This CDR3 region has 16 residues. The V gene's germline CDR1 is SGDLS and CDR2 YYNGEE. For the CDR3, the DNA is TGTGCCAGCAGCGCCCGGGACAGCTTTATTAATGACGAGCAGTACTTC. It yields the protein CASSARDSFINDEQYF.

Turning to this clonotype: A single base separates this from a much larger clone, so it may be a read error. The genes are TRBV7-9 and TRBJ1-1, with TRBD1 identical over 12 bases. This CDR3 contains 14 residues. The V gene's germline CDR1 is SEHNR and CDR2 FQNEAQ (reference sequence). The J segment lost 3 bases and the V segment lost 7 bases, leaving 3 bases of the junction unmatched. The CDR3 region is CASNGTGGDTEAFF. For the CDR3, the DNA is TGTGCCAGCAACGGGACAGGGGGCGACACTGAAGCTTTCTTT. Full variable domain (rest looked up from reference TRBV7-9 and TRBJ1-1): DTGVSQNPRHKITKRGQNVTFRCDPISEHNRLYWYRQTLGQGPEFLTYFQNEAQLEKSRLLSDRFSAERPKGSFSTLEIQRTEQGDSAMYLCASNGTGGDTEAFFGQGTRLTVV.

This chain joins TRBV18 and TRBJ2-5; possibly TRBD1 for D (5 bases). V was trimmed by 4 bases and J by 5 bases, leaving 17 bases between them. Germline V gene lookup returns CDR1 KGHSH and CDR2 LQKENI. The CDR3 is made up of 15 amino acids. The CDR3 region has the DNA TGTGCCAGCTCACGTTGGAGCAGGGCTCAGGAGACCCAGTACTTC. It translates to CASSRWSRAQETQYF.

This clonotype was observed at least ten times. The chain is built from TRBV7-9 and TRBJ2-1, with 13 bases matching TRBD2. This CDR3 has 19 amino acids. V trimming: 4 bases; J trimming: 4 bases; junction bases outside the gene matches: 13. The germline gives CDR1 SEHNR, CDR2 FQNEAQ (reference sequence). As DNA, the CDR3 is TGTGCCAGCAGCTCCGGGACTAGCGGGACGTGGGGTACTTACAATGAGCAGTTCTTC. Residues: CASSSGTSGTWGTYNEQFF.

V usage is TRBV14 and J usage is TRBJ2-7; tentatively, D is TRBD2 (6 bases). This CDR3 is 14 amino acids long. V was pared by 4 bases and J by 5 bases, with 15 bases between. The germline V gene has CDR1 SGHDN and CDR2 FVKESK. CDR3 protein: CASSLPGLMDEQYF. CDR3 nucleotide sequence: TGTGCCAGCAGCCTCCCGGGACTCATGGACGAGCAGTACTTC.

This clonotype was counted many times. The chain combines TRBV28 with TRBJ1-2, with D perhaps matching TRBD1 (6 bases). The CDR3 length is 14 residues. Germline V gene lookup returns CDR1 MDHEN and CDR2 SYDVKM. Trimming removed 8 bases at V and 2 bases at J, with 15 bases between. CDR3: CASEPTGQNYGYTF. DNA for the CDR3: TGTGCCAGCGAACCCACTGGACAGAACTATGGCTACACCTTC.

This clonotype was recorded at least ten times. The chain carries TRBV5-1 and TRBJ2-2, with D perhaps given as TRBD1 or TRBD2 (5 bases each). V shed 4 bases and J shed 1 base, with 11 bases lying between them. CDR1 and CDR2 from the germline V gene are SGHRS and YFSETQ. This CDR3 contains 15 residues. The DNA of the CDR3 is TGCGCCAGCAGCCTTGGGACGGTGAACACCGGGGAGCTGTTTTTT. This codes for CASSLGTVNTGELFF. Full variable domain (outside the CDR3, taken from reference TRBV5-1 and TRBJ2-2): KAGVTQTPRYLIKTRGQQVTLSCSPISGHRSVSWYQQTPGQGLQFLFEYFSETQRNKGNFPGRFSGRQFSNSRSEMNVSTLELGDSALYLCASSLGTVNTGELFFGEGSRLTVL.

The gene calls are TRBV4-1 and TRBJ2-1; D call uncertain. This CDR3 spans 18 amino acids. V was trimmed by 0 bases and J by 0 bases, leaving 15 bases between them. Germline CDR1 is MGHRA and CDR2 is YSYEKL. The CDR3 DNA sequence: TGCGCCAGCAGCCAAGATGGGGTGACATTGAGCTCCTACAATGAGCAGTTCTTC. It yields the protein CASSQDGVTLSSYNEQFF.

This clonotype was observed at least ten times. The rearrangement uses TRBV29-1 and TRBJ1-4; 7 positions agree with TRBD1. CDR1 and CDR2 from the germline V gene are SQVTM and ANQGSEA. Germline trimming cut 4 bases from V and 3 bases from J; bases unmatched to any gene: 8. The CDR3 consists of 15 residues. The CDR3 reads CSVGEGARANEKLFF. The CDR3 bases are TGCAGCGTTGGGGAGGGGGCTCGGGCTAATGAAAAACTGTTTTTT.

Only a few counts were recorded for this clonotype. V usage is TRBV3-1 and J usage is TRBJ2-7; D might be TRBD1 (6 bases). This CDR3 has 15 residues. The V end was cut by 1 base, the J end by 7 bases, with 17 bases between. From germline, CDR1 is LGHDT and CDR2 YNNKEL (reference sequence). The DNA of the CDR3 is TGTGCCAGCAGCCAAGGAGTGGGGGCCGCGAGGGAGCAGTACTTC. Residues: CASSQGVGAAREQYF.

This clonotype was observed a few times. The V and J genes are TRBV7-9 and TRBJ1-2; 9 nucleotides agree with TRBD1. Germline CDR1 and CDR2: SEHNR and FQNEAQ (reference sequence). The CDR3 is made up of 17 amino acids. The ends lost 8 bases at V and 11 bases at J; junction bases unmatched: 24. The CDR3, as DNA: TGTGCCAGCGGCAGATTACAAACATTAACAGGGGGCAAAGGGTACACCTTC. Translating gives CASGRLQTLTGGKGYTF.

V gene TRBV7-9 combines with J gene TRBJ2-7; perhaps TRBD2 as D (6 bases). V lost 1 base to trimming and J lost 1 base, with 14 bases between them. The length of the CDR3 is 16 residues. Germline V gene lookup returns CDR1 SEHNR and CDR2 FQNEAQ (reference sequence). Here the CDR3 reads CASSLVGWEESYEQYF. In DNA, the CDR3 is TGTGCCAGCAGCTTAGTTGGATGGGAGGAGTCCTACGAGCAGTACTTC. Based on the CDR3 plus reference TRBV7-9 and TRBJ2-7, the full variable domain is DTGVSQNPRHKITKRGQNVTFRCDPISEHNRLYWYRQTLGQGPEFLTYFQNEAQLEKSRLLSDRFSAERPKGSFSTLEIQRTEQGDSAMYLCASSLVGWEESYEQYFGPGTRLTVT.

This clonotype was observed a single time. The genes are TRBV28 and TRBJ1-2; D unresolved. Germline CDR1 is MDHEN and CDR2 is SYDVKM. This CDR3 comprises 13 residues. V was trimmed by 6 bases and J by 4 bases, leaving 12 bases between them. This CDR3 is CASRDRAIYGYTF. Here the CDR3 DNA reads TGTGCCAGCAGGGACCGGGCCATCTATGGCTACACCTTC.